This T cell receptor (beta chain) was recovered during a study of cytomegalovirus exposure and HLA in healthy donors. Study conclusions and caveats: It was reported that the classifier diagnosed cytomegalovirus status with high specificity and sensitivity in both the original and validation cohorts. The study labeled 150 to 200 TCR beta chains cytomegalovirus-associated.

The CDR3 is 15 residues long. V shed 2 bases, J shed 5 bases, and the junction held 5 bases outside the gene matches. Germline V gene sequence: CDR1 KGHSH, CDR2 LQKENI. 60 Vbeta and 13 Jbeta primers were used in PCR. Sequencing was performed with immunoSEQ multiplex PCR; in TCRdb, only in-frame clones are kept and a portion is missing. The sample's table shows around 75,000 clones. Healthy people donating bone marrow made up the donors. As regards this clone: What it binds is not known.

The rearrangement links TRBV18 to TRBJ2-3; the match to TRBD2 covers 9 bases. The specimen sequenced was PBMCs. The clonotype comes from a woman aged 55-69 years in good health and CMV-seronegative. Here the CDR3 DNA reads TGTGCCAGCTCACCAGCGGGAGGGCCTGGAGATACGCAGTATTTT. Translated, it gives CASSPAGGPGDTQYF.